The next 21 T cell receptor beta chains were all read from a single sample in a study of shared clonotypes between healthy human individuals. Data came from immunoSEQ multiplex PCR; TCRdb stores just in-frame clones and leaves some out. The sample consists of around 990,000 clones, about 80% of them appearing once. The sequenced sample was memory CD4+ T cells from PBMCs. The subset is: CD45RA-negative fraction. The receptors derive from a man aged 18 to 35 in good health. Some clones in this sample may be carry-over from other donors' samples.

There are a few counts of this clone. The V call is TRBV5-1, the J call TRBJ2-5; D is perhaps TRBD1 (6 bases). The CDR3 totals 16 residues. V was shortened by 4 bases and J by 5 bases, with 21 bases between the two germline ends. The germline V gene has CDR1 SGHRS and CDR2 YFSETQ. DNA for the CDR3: TGCGCCAGCAGCGCCGTGGTTCGGGACACGGGGGAGACCCAGTACTTC. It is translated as CASSAVVRDTGETQYF.

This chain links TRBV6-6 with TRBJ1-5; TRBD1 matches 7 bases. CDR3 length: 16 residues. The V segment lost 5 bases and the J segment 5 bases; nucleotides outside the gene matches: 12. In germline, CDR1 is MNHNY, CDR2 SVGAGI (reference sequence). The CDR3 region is CASSRSSQGRDQPQHF. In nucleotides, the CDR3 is TGTGCCAGCAGTCGCTCATCACAGGGGAGAGATCAGCCCCAGCATTTT.

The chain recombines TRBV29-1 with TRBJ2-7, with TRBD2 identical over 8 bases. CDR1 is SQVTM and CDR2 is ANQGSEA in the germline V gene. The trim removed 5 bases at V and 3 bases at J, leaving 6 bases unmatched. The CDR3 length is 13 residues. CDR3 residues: CSVIASGYYEQYF. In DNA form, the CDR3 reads TGCAGCGTTATAGCTAGCGGGTACTACGAGCAGTACTTC.

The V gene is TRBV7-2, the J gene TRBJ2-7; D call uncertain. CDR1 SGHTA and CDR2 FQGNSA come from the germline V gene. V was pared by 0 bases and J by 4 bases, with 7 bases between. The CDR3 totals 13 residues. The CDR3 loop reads CASSLAHGYEQYF. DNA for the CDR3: TGTGCCAGCAGCTTAGCGCACGGGTACGAGCAGTACTTC.

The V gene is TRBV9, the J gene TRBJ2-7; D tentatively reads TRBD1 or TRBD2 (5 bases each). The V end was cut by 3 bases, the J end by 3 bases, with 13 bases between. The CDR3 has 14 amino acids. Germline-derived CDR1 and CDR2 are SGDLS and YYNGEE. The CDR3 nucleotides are TGTGCCAGCAGCGGGGGCCTGGGGGACTACGAGCAGTACTTC. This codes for CASSGGLGDYEQYF.

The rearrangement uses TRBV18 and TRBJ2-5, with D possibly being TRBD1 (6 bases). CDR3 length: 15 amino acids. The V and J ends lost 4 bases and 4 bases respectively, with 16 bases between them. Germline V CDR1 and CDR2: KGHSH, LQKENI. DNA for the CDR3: TGTGCCAGCTCACGGACCCCAGGGGCGGGAGAGACCCAGTACTTC. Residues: CASSRTPGAGETQYF.

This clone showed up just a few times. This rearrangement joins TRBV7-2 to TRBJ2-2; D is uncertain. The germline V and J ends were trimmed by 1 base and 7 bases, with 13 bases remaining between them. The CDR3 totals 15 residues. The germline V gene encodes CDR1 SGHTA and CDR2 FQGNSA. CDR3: CASSLVGELSGELFF. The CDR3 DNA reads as TGTGCCAGCAGCTTAGTCGGAGAGCTTAGCGGGGAGCTGTTTTTT.

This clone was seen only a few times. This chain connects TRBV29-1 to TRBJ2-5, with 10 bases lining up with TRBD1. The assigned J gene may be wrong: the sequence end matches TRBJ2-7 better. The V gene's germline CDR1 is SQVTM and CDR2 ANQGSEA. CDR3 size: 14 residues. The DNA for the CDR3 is TGCAGCGCAGCCGGGACAGGGGTTCCCTACGAGCAGTACTTC. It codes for CSAAGTGVPYEQYF.

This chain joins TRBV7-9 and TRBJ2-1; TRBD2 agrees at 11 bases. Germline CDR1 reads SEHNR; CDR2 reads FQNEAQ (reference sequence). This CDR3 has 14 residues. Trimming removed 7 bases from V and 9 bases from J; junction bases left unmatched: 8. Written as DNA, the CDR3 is TGTGCCAGCACCACACTAGCGGGAGTTGGTGAGCAGTTCTTC. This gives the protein CASTTLAGVGEQFF. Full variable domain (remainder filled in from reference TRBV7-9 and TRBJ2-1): DTGVSQNPRHKITKRGQNVTFRCDPISEHNRLYWYRQTLGQGPEFLTYFQNEAQLEKSRLLSDRFSAERPKGSFSTLEIQRTEQGDSAMYLCASTTLAGVGEQFFGPGTRLTVL.

The CDR3 loop is CASSRTGGDTEAFF. CDR3 nucleotides: TGTGCCAGCAGCAGAACAGGGGGGGACACTGAAGCTTTCTTT. The rearrangement uses TRBV2 and TRBJ1-1, with 8 bases fitting TRBD1. CDR3 length: 14 residues. After removal of 6 bases from V and 3 bases from J, the junction contained 6 bases not matched to a gene. The germline V gene encodes CDR1 SNHLY and CDR2 FYNNEI.

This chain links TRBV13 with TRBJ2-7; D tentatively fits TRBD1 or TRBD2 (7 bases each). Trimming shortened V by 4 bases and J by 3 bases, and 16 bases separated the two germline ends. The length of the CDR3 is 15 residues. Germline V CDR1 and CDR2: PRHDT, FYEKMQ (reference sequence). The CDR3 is CASSSQGGDDYEQYF. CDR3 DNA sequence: TGTGCCAGCAGCTCCCAGGGGGGGGATGACTACGAGCAGTACTTC. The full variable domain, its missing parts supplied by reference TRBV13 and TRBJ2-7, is AAGVIQSPRHLIKEKRETATLKCYPIPRHDTVYWYQQGPGQDPQFLISFYEKMQSDKGSIPDRFSAQQFSDYHSELNMSSLELGDSALYFCASSSQGGDDYEQYFGPGTRLTVT.

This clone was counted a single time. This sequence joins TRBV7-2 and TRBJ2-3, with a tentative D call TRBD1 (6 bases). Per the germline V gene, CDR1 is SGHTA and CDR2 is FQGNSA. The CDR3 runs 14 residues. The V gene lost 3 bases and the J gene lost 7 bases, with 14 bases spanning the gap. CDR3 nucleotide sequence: TGTGCCAGCAGCTTGGCCACAGGGTCATATACGCAGTATTTT. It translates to CASSLATGSYTQYF.

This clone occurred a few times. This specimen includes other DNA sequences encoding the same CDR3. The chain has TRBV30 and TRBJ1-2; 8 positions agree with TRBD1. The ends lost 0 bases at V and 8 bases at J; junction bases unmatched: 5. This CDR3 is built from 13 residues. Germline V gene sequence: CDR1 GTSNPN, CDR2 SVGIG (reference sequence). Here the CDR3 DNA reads TGTGCCTGGAGTGTTGTCAGGGGGCGAGGCTACACCTTC. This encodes CAWSVVRGRGYTF. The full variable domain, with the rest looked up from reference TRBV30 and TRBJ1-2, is SQTIHQWPATLVQPVGSPLSLECTVEGTSNPNLYWYRQAAGRGLQLLFYSVGIGQISSEVPQNLSASRPQDRQFILSSKKLLLSDSGFYLCAWSVVRGRGYTFGSGTRLTVV.

The CDR3 loop is CASSPGRQYGYTF. The CDR3 DNA follows: TGTGCCAGCAGCCCTGGACGGCAGTATGGCTACACCTTC. This chain connects TRBV28 to TRBJ1-2; D is uncertain. Trimming removed 6 bases at V and 5 bases at J, with 13 bases between. Germline CDR1 MDHEN, CDR2 SYDVKM. The CDR3 has 13 amino acids.

The CDR3, as DNA: TGTGCCAGCAGGGGACTAGCGGGGTCCTACGAGCAGTACTTC. Its translation: CASRGLAGSYEQYF. The chain combines TRBV28 with TRBJ2-7; TRBD2 aligns across 13 bases. The germline V gene has CDR1 MDHEN and CDR2 SYDVKM. V was pared by 6 bases and J by 1 base, with 0 bases of the junction left unmatched. The CDR3 is made up of 14 amino acids.

DNA of the CDR3: TGTGCCAGCGGCAGACAGGGGAATACCTACGAGCAGTACTTC. Residues: CASGRQGNTYEQYF. The chain employs TRBV5-4 and TRBJ2-7; 8 bases map to TRBD1. Germline CDR1 and CDR2: SGHNT and YYREEE (reference sequence). There are 14 residues in the CDR3. Trimming took 7 bases from V and 2 from J; bases not matched to a gene: 8.

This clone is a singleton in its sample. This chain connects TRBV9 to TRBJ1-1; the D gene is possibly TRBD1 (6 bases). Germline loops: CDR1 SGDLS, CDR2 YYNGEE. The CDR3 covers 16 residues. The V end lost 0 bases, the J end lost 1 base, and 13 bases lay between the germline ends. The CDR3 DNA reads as TGTGCCAGCAGCGTAGGGCCCCGAGGGGGGAACACTGAAGCTTTCTTT. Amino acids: CASSVGPRGGNTEAFF.

CDR3 nucleotide sequence: TGTGCCAGCAGCCCCGGGGCATCGGGAGGAAACACCATATATTTT. It codes for CASSPGASGGNTIYF. The chain employs TRBV28 and TRBJ1-3, with D tentatively TRBD1 (5 bases). CDR1 and CDR2 from the germline V gene are MDHEN and SYDVKM. V lost 6 bases, J lost 4 bases, and 16 bases lay in between. This CDR3 is 15 amino acids long.

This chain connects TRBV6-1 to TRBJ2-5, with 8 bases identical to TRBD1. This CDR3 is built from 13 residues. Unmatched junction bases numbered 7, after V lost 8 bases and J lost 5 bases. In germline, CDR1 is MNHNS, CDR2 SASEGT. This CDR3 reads CASRRGLAETQYF. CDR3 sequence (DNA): TGTGCCAGCCGCAGGGGGCTCGCGGAGACCCAGTACTTC.

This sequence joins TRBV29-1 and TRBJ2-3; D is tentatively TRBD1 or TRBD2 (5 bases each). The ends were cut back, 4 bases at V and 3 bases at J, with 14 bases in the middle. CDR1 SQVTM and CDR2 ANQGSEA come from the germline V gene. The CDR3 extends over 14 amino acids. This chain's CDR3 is CSVAREQATDTQYF. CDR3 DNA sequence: TGCAGCGTTGCACGGGAACAGGCGACAGATACGCAGTATTTT.

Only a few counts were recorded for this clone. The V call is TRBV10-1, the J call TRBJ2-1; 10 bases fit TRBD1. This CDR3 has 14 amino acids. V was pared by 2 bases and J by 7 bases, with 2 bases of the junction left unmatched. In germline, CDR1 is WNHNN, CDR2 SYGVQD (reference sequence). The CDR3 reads CASSEDRGPNEQFF. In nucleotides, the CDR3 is TGCGCCAGCAGTGAGGACAGGGGGCCTAATGAGCAGTTCTTC.